This T cell receptor beta chain was sequenced during a study of early stage breast cancer tumors. V lost 6 bases and J lost 5, with 16 bases in between. Germline loops: CDR1 SNHLY, CDR2 FYNNEI. The CDR3 loop spans 15 amino acids. TCRdb's table, derived via immunoSEQ multiplex PCR, lists solely in-frame clones and lacks some. This sample has tens of thousands of clones; around 73% occur once, and the top ten carry about 7.8%. This clone was detected a few times. This clonotype was obtained from a person in their fifties with breast cancer. The sequenced sample was blood. V usage is TRBV2 and J usage is TRBJ1-4; a weak D match, TRBD1 (5 bases). The CDR3 nucleotides are TGTGCCAGCAGCGGCGGCGGGGGGTCGAATGAAAAACTGTTTTTT. This gives the protein CASSGGGGSNEKLFF.